This T cell receptor beta chain was captured in a study of blood T cell repertoires in COVID-19. Study-level information: Specimens from acute and convalescent COVID-19 originated in the United States, Italy and Spain.

V lost 3 bases and J lost 1; bases outside the gene matches: 12. Germline values: CDR1 SQVTM, CDR2 ANQGSEA. This CDR3 has 17 residues. Assay used: immunoSEQ multiplex PCR; TCRdb lists only in-frame clones, some missing. Of 100,000 to 150,000 clones listed, around 89% are singletons. A Seattle source enrolled patients during active infection and followed them longitudinally. The chain uses TRBV29-1 and TRBJ2-3; TRBD1 aligns across 8 bases. The sequence was collected from a man between 60 and 75 years old with COVID-19, enrolled during active disease. The specimen sequenced was peripheral blood. The CDR3 region is CSVEPLQQGAGTDTQYF. The CDR3 DNA reads TGCAGCGTTGAGCCCCTACAGCAGGGGGCGGGCACAGATACGCAGTATTTT.